Listed below are T cell receptor beta chains from one sample, sequenced in a study of low-dose radiotherapy and immunotherapy resistance in tumors. Using its own MiXCR run on the reads, TCRdb lists one record per CDR3 protein. The sample holds 80,000 to 90,000 distinct CDR3 sequences, roughly a sixth seen once. This material consisted of PBMCs, taken before treatment. Receptors originate from a male donor with prostate cancer. Each CDR3 is given with its conserved first and last residue. The D gene is left open where the match is weak. The size of a clone is reported for some rows only, either as once, few or many, or as a class for expanded clones.

NA	TRBD1	TRBJ2-3	TRBV5-1	CASSLRQGGGSDTQYF	TGCGCCAGCAGCCTGAGACAGGGGGGAGGTTCAGATACGCAGTATTTT
many	TRBD1	TRBJ2-7	TRBV7-6	CASSLGTGAYEQYF	TGTGCCAGCAGCCTGGGGACAGGAGCCTACGAGCAGTACTTC
many	TRBD1	TRBJ2-7	TRBV7-2	CASSSEPGQTYEQYF	TGTGCCAGCAGCTCCGAACCGGGACAGACCTACGAGCAGTACTTC
few	NA	TRBJ2-1	TRBV7-3	CASSSPGLNTEQFF	TGTGCCAGCAGCTCGCCGGGACTTAACACCGAGCAGTTCTTC
many	TRBD1	TRBJ2-7	TRBV13	CASSGQGGREQYF	TGTGCCAGTTCGGGACAGGGAGGTCGGGAGCAGTACTTC
NA	NA	TRBJ2-7	TRBV20-1	CSARRGDPYEQYF	TGCAGTGCTAGGCGAGGGGACCCCTACGAGCAGTACTTC
many	NA	TRBJ1-1	TRBV2	CASSETRGQSEAFF	TGTGCCAGCAGTGAAACCCGTGGCCAGTCTGAAGCTTTCTTT
many	NA	TRBJ1-5	TRBV30	CAWSSGWDQPQHF	TGTGCCTGGAGTAGTGGATGGGATCAGCCCCAGCATTTT
many	TRBD2	TRBJ2-1	TRBV18	CASSLGGAAPYNEQFF	TGTGCCAGCTCACTGGGAGGGGCAGCTCCCTACAATGAGCAGTTCTTC
many	TRBD2	TRBJ2-3	TRBV3-1	CASSPWTSGGDTQYF	TGTGCCAGCAGCCCGTGGACTAGCGGAGGAGATACGCAGTATTTT
many	NA	TRBJ1-6	TRBV7-2	CASSLAVGSGSPLHF	TGTGCCAGCAGCTTAGCGGTGGGGTCGGGGTCACCCCTCCACTTT
many	NA	TRBJ1-6	TRBV20-1	CSARISPGADSPLHF	TGCAGTGCTAGGATCAGTCCGGGGGCGGATTCACCCCTCCACTTT
many	NA	TRBJ1-3	TRBV25-1	CASSDRVFGNTIYF	TGTGCCAGCAGTGACCGGGTTTTCGGAAACACCATATATTTT
many	TRBD2	TRBJ2-3	TRBV20-1	CSVTRAGGLDGTDTQYF	TGCAGTGTAACTCGCGCGGGGGGCTTAGACGGCACAGATACGCAGTATTTT
many	NA	TRBJ2-2	TRBV9	CASSVEAHRTGELFF	TGTGCCAGCAGCGTAGAGGCTCACCGCACCGGGGAGCTGTTTTTT
NA	NA	TRBJ1-2	TRBV29-1	CSVAYGVGGYTF	TGCAGCGTTGCTTACGGAGTAGGTGGCTACACCTTC
many	NA	TRBJ1-4	TRBV5-1	CASSLAQGRGEKLFF	TGCGCCAGCAGCTTGGCTCAGGGAAGGGGTGAAAAACTGTTTTTT
many	NA	TRBJ1-4	TRBV7-2	CASSFGREKLFF	TGTGCCAGCAGCTTTGGACGAGAAAAACTGTTTTTT
many	TRBD1	TRBJ2-7	TRBV29-1	CSVGQVNYEQYF	TGCAGCGTGGGACAGGTGAACTACGAGCAGTACTTC
many	TRBD2	TRBJ2-3	TRBV29-1	CSVHPLAGGTDTQYF	TGCAGCGTTCACCCACTAGCGGGGGGCACAGATACGCAGTATTTT
many	NA	TRBJ2-5	TRBV12-3/TRBV12-4	CASERTGGETQYF	TGTGCCAGCGAGAGGACGGGCGGAGAGACCCAGTACTTC
many	TRBD2	TRBJ2-3	TRBV30	CAWSLAGGTDTQYF	TGTGCCTGGAGTTTGGCGGGGGGCACAGATACGCAGTATTTT
many	NA	TRBJ1-2	TRBV20-1	CSARDQTGDGFYGYTF	TGCAGTGCTAGAGATCAAACGGGTGATGGGTTCTATGGCTACACCTTC
few	NA	TRBJ2-3	TRBV18	CASSPPDSTDTQYF	TGTGCCAGCTCACCACCAGACAGCACAGATACGCAGTATTTT
many	NA	TRBJ1-6	TRBV12-3/TRBV12-4	CASSPGQGESLHF	TGTGCCAGCAGCCCGGGGCAAGGGGAGTCCCTCCACTTT
many	NA	TRBJ2-1	TRBV7-8	CASSLAAGPLNEQFF	TGTGCCAGCAGCTTAGCGGCAGGGCCTCTCAATGAGCAGTTCTTC
many	NA	TRBJ1-1	TRBV5-1	CASSQDRNTEAFF	TGCGCCAGCAGCCAGGACAGGAACACTGAAGCTTTCTTT
many	NA	TRBJ2-7	TRBV11-2	CASSRVGLTYEQYF	TGTGCCAGCAGTAGAGTGGGACTGACCTACGAGCAGTACTTC